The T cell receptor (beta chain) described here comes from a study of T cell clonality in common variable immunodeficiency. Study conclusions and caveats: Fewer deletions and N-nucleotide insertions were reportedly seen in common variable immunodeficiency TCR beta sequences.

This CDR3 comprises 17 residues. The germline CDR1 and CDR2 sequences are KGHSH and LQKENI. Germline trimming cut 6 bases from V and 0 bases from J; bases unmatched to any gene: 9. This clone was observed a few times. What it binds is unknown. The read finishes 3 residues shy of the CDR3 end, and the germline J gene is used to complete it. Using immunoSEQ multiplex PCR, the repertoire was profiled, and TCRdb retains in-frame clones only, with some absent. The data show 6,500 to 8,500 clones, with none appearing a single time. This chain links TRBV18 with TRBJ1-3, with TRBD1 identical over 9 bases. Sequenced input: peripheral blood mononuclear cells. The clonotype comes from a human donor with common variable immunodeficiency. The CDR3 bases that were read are TGTGCCAGCTCCCAGGGACAGGGCCTGATCTCTGGAAACACC. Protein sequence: CASSQGQGLISGNT. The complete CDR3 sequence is CASSQGQGLISGNTIYF.